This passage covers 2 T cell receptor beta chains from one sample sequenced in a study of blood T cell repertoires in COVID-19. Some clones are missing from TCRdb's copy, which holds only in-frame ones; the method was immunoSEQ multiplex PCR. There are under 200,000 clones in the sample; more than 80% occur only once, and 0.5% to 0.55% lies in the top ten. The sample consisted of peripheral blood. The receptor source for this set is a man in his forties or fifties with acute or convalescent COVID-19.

In DNA form, the CDR3 reads TGTGCCAGCAGTGTAGGGGGGGTGACAGACTACAATGAGCAGTTCTTC. Protein: CASSVGGVTDYNEQFF. J is TRBJ2-1 and V is TRBV2; TRBD2 is a possible D gene (7 bases). The CDR3 covers 16 residues. V gave up 4 bases and J gave up 3 bases, with 16 bases separating them. Germline assignment: CDR1 SNHLY and CDR2 FYNNEI. The variable domain in full, completed from reference TRBV2 and TRBJ2-1, reads EPEVTQTPSHQVTQMGQEVILRCVPISNHLYFYWYRQILGQKVEFLVSFYNNEISEKSEIFDDQFSVERPDGSNFTLKIRSTKLEDSAMYFCASSVGGVTDYNEQFFGPGTRLTVL.

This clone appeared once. The CDR3 nucleotides read TGTGCCAGCAGCTCGCTAGCGGGAACTAGCACAGATACGCAGTATTTT. Residues: CASSSLAGTSTDTQYF. The J gene is TRBJ2-3, the V gene TRBV5-4; 9 bases match TRBD2. The CDR3 runs to 16 residues. Germline values: CDR1 SGHNT, CDR2 YYREEE (reference sequence). V trimming: 3 bases; J trimming: 0 bases; junction bases outside the gene matches: 5.